This T cell receptor (beta chain) was observed in a study of T cell responses to AZD1222 COVID-19 vaccine. In the study overall: Second-dose intervals near 4 or 12 weeks were combined. Study-wide results and caveats: Reportedly, nearly half the spike-specific TCRs target unmutated variant regions. Mapped onto spike, vaccine-associated CD4 TCRs spanned it and were dominant at 160-218 and 743-854. Baseline seropositives among AZD1222 recipients totaled only 5 to 7.

This CDR3 has 16 residues. Germline V gene data show CDR1 as MNHEY and CDR2 as SMNVEV (reference sequence). With 6 bases removed from V and 5 bases from J, the gap between germline ends came to 21 bases. Comments on this clone: The antigen is undetermined.

Assay: immunoSEQ multiplex PCR; the TCRdb copy retains only in-frame clones and omits some. The table shows more than 150,000 clones, with around 92% occurring only once. The source is an adult in good health. Source: peripheral blood, taken on day 0 of AZD1222 vaccination. The rearrangement links TRBV27 to TRBJ2-3; perhaps TRBD1 as D (7 bases). This chain's CDR3 is CASRQLQGFGGDTQYF. Written as DNA, the CDR3 is TGTGCCAGCAGACAATTACAGGGGTTCGGGGGAGATACGCAGTATTTT.